A single sample is the source of the 29 T cell receptor beta chains below, sequenced in a study of cytomegalovirus exposure and HLA in healthy donors. The PCR made use of 60 Vbeta and 13 Jbeta primers. Method: immunoSEQ multiplex PCR; TCRdb's copy keeps in-frame clones and lacks some. The data show roughly 150,000 clones, with 60% to 80% seen just once and roughly 0.68% held by the top ten. The sequenced sample consisted of PBMCs. Every receptor here comes from a male donor in good health and CMV-seronegative.

This chain joins TRBV5-4 and TRBJ2-7, with 12 bases fitting TRBD2. Germline CDR1 and CDR2: SGHNT and YYREEE (reference sequence). The CDR3 has 14 amino acids. J gave up 4 bases and V 4 bases, and 3 bases lay outside the gene matches. CDR3 sequence: CASSPGLAGYEQYF. The CDR3 bases are TGTGCCAGCAGCCCCGGACTAGCGGGGTACGAGCAGTACTTC.

The chain combines TRBV5-5 with TRBJ1-4; a weak D match, TRBD1 (6 bases). This CDR3 is built from 15 residues. Germline V gives CDR1 SGHKS, CDR2 YYEKEE (reference sequence). The ends were cut back, 5 bases at V and 1 base at J, with 12 bases in the middle. The CDR3 sequence is CASSRQTGTNEKLFF. As DNA, the CDR3 is TGTGCCAGCAGTAGGCAGACAGGAACTAATGAAAAACTGTTTTTT. Together with reference TRBV5-5 and TRBJ1-4, the CDR3 gives the full variable domain: DAGVTQSPTHLIKTRGQQVTLRCSPISGHKSVSWYQQVLGQGPQFIFQYYEKEERGRGNFPDRFSARQFPNYSSELNVNALLLGDSALYLCASSRQTGTNEKLFFGSGTQLSVL.

The chain employs TRBV29-1 and TRBJ2-5, with 12 bases matching TRBD1. The germline V gene encodes CDR1 SQVTM and CDR2 ANQGSEA. The trim removed 7 bases at V and 4 bases at J, leaving 4 bases unmatched. The CDR3 covers 13 residues. The CDR3 reads CSGGQGAGETQYF. The CDR3 DNA reads TGCAGCGGGGGACAGGGGGCGGGAGAGACCCAGTACTTC.

The chain combines TRBV18 with TRBJ1-2; D is possibly TRBD1 (5 bases). In germline, CDR1 is KGHSH, CDR2 LQKENI. V gave up 3 bases and J gave up 2 bases, with 13 bases separating them. CDR3 length equals 15 residues. In DNA, the CDR3 is TGTGCCAGCTCACCCCCGGGACTCGAAAACTATGGCTACACCTTC. Translation gives CASSPPGLENYGYTF.

The genes are TRBV6-5 and TRBJ2-7; 7 nucleotides agree with TRBD2. The CDR3 spans 14 residues. Germline values: CDR1 MNHEY, CDR2 SVGAGI. Trimming cost V 2 bases and J 4 bases; bases outside gene matches: 5. In DNA, the CDR3 is TGTGCCAGCAGTTACGCGGGAGTTGTGTACGAGCAGTACTTC. Translation gives CASSYAGVVYEQYF.

The chain joins TRBV7-2 to TRBJ2-1; D is undetermined. V dropped 1 base and J dropped 3 bases, with 13 bases sitting between them. The CDR3 consists of 16 residues. Germline CDR1 reads SGHTA; CDR2 reads FQGNSA. The CDR3 sequence: CASSLDTGPGYNEQFF. For the CDR3, the DNA is TGTGCCAGCAGCTTAGATACGGGTCCGGGCTACAATGAGCAGTTCTTC. The full variable domain, completed using reference TRBV7-2 and TRBJ2-1, is GAGVSQSPSNKVTEKGKDVELRCDPISGHTALYWYRQSLGQGLEFLIYFQGNSAPDKSGLPSDRFSAERTGGSVSTLTIQRTQQEDSAVYLCASSLDTGPGYNEQFFGPGTRLTVL.

The chain joins TRBV30 to TRBJ1-3; D remains unclear. The germline CDR1 and CDR2 sequences are GTSNPN and SVGIG (reference sequence). This CDR3 is built from 13 residues. V was shortened by 5 bases and J by 2 bases, with 10 bases between the two germline ends. The CDR3 protein is CAWGLPPGNTIYF. In nucleotides, the CDR3 is TGTGCCTGGGGCCTCCCCCCTGGAAACACCATATATTTT.

V is TRBV6-6 and J is TRBJ2-7; TRBD1 is a possible D gene (5 bases). This CDR3 region has 15 residues. Between the trimmed V and J ends, which lost 3 bases and 1 base, there was a span of 13 bases. Germline V gene data show CDR1 as MNHNY and CDR2 as SVGAGI (reference sequence). The CDR3 here is CASSYWSQGSYEQYF. DNA of the CDR3: TGTGCCAGCAGTTATTGGTCCCAGGGTTCCTACGAGCAGTACTTC.

The V gene is TRBV11-2, the J gene TRBJ2-1; 11 positions match TRBD2. The germline V gene has CDR1 SGHAT and CDR2 FQNNGV. V lost 5 bases and J lost 8; bases outside the gene matches: 11. This CDR3 region has 16 residues. The CDR3 nucleotides are TGTGCCAGCAGCCGACGACTAGCGGGAATGTTCGATGAGCAGTTCTTC. Translation: CASSRRLAGMFDEQFF.

About this clone itself: An end of the junction differs from the germline gene, which may be a read error. This rearrangement joins TRBV7-9 to TRBJ1-2, with 8 nucleotides matching TRBD1. The germline gives CDR1 SEHNR, CDR2 FQNEAQ (reference sequence). This CDR3 is 18 amino acids long. The CDR3 protein is CSSSLVYRDRTNYEGYTF. CDR3 coding DNA: TGTTCCAGCAGCTTAGTCTATAGGGACAGGACTAACTATGAGGGCTACACCTTC.

V and J are TRBV7-8 and TRBJ1-4; unclear D gene. Per germline, CDR1 SGHVS and CDR2 FQNEAQ. The V gene lost 5 bases and the J gene lost 7 bases, with 23 bases spanning the gap. CDR3 length equals 17 residues. The CDR3 reads CASSAGWGDKRVEKLFF. The CDR3 bases are TGTGCCAGCAGCGCGGGATGGGGTGACAAGCGGGTTGAAAAACTGTTTTTT.

V usage is TRBV7-2 and J usage is TRBJ2-3, with 7 bases fitting TRBD1. The V segment lost 5 bases and the J segment 1 base; nucleotides outside the gene matches: 9. CDR1 is SGHTA and CDR2 is FQGNSA in the germline V gene. The CDR3 is 16 residues long. The DNA of the CDR3 is TGTGCCAGCAGCACCGGAAGACAGGGCCGCACAGATACGCAGTATTTT. Its translation: CASSTGRQGRTDTQYF.

V is TRBV5-5 and J is TRBJ2-3; 7 bases agree with TRBD1. This CDR3 has 15 amino acids. From germline, CDR1 is SGHKS and CDR2 YYEKEE (reference sequence). The junction had 3 bases not matched to a gene; V was cut back by 0 bases and J by 2 bases. DNA for the CDR3: TGTGCCAGCAGCTTGGGGGACAGTTACACAGATACGCAGTATTTT. Translation: CASSLGDSYTDTQYF.

On this clone: At one end the junction does not follow the germline gene, possibly because of a read error. The rearrangement joins TRBV7-9 to TRBJ2-7, with D perhaps TRBD1 (6 bases). CDR1 and CDR2 from the germline V gene are SEHNR and FQNEAQ (reference sequence). This CDR3 is built from 16 residues. As DNA, the CDR3 is TGTTCCAGCAGCTTGATACAGGGCCCCCATTCCTACGAGCAGTACTTC. Its protein is CSSSLIQGPHSYEQYF.

The chain links TRBV29-1 to TRBJ2-2, with TRBD1 matching 9 bases. Trimming removed 7 bases from V and 6 bases from J; junction bases left unmatched: 3. This CDR3 contains 12 residues. Germline values: CDR1 SQVTM, CDR2 ANQGSEA. The CDR3 nucleotides read TGCAGCGGCCGACAGGGGGCCGGGGAGCTGTTTTTT. Encoded protein: CSGRQGAGELFF.

J is TRBJ1-4 and V is TRBV7-9; the D gene is possibly TRBD1 (5 bases). The CDR3 loop spans 14 amino acids. Trimming took off 4 bases at V and 8 bases at J, with 14 bases between the two ends. Germline V gives CDR1 SEHNR, CDR2 FQNEAQ (reference sequence). The CDR3 reads CASSSSRAGEKLFF. CDR3 in DNA: TGTGCCAGCAGCTCCTCCAGGGCTGGAGAAAAACTGTTTTTT. Full variable domain (outside the CDR3, taken from reference TRBV7-9 and TRBJ1-4): DTGVSQNPRHKITKRGQNVTFRCDPISEHNRLYWYRQTLGQGPEFLTYFQNEAQLEKSRLLSDRFSAERPKGSFSTLEIQRTEQGDSAMYLCASSSSRAGEKLFFGSGTQLSVL.

This chain uses TRBV5-6 with TRBJ2-7; 8 bases line up with TRBD2. The length of the CDR3 is 13 residues. Germline V lookup: CDR1 SGHDT, CDR2 YYEEEE. Germline trimming cut 5 bases from V and 7 bases from J; bases unmatched to any gene: 8. CDR3 protein: CASRQRGGPEQYF. For the CDR3, the DNA is TGTGCCAGCAGACAACGGGGGGGTCCTGAGCAGTACTTC.

The J gene is TRBJ1-1, the V gene TRBV9; 12 bases are shared with TRBD1. From germline, CDR1 is SGDLS and CDR2 YYNGEE. The junction had 5 bases not matched to a gene; V was cut back by 3 bases and J by 11 bases. This CDR3 region has 13 residues. CDR3 residues: CASSAGTGGPAFF. The CDR3, as DNA: TGTGCCAGCAGCGCCGGGACAGGGGGCCCTGCTTTCTTT.

Here the CDR3 DNA reads TGTGCCAGCTCACTGTATGCTCAACAGAACACTGAAGCTTTCTTT. Its protein product is CASSLYAQQNTEAFF. This sequence joins TRBV18 and TRBJ1-1, with D hard to call. CDR1 is KGHSH and CDR2 is LQKENI in the germline V gene. This CDR3 spans 15 amino acids. With 4 bases removed from V and 1 base from J, the gap between germline ends came to 13 bases.

The chain uses TRBV11-3 and TRBJ2-2; 8 bases are a match to TRBD1. The CDR3 sequence is 13 residues long. Germline-derived CDR1 and CDR2 are SGHNT and YENEEA. With V trimmed by 6 bases and J by 6 bases, 3 bases remained unmatched. The CDR3 here is CASRDRAPGELFF. For the CDR3, the DNA is TGTGCCAGCAGGGACAGGGCCCCCGGGGAGCTGTTTTTT.

The V call is TRBV7-2, the J call TRBJ1-5, with 8 bases that match TRBD1. The V segment lost 5 bases and the J segment 2 bases; nucleotides outside the gene matches: 2. In germline, CDR1 is SGHTA, CDR2 FQGNSA. The CDR3 is made up of 14 amino acids. The CDR3 region is CASSQTGGNQPQHF. CDR3 DNA: TGTGCCAGCAGCCAGACAGGGGGCAATCAGCCCCAGCATTTT.

The chain joins TRBV19 to TRBJ1-5; the match to TRBD1 covers 9 bases. Trimming cost V 4 bases and J 5 bases; bases outside gene matches: 3. Germline-derived CDR1 and CDR2 are LNHDA and SQIVND (reference sequence). The CDR3 has 14 residues. CDR3 in amino acids: CASSTRTGDQPQHF. CDR3 DNA: TGTGCCAGTAGTACCCGGACAGGGGATCAGCCCCAGCATTTT. Filled out from reference TRBV19 and TRBJ1-5, the complete variable domain reads DGGITQSPKYLFRKEGQNVTLSCEQNLNHDAMYWYRQDPGQGLRLIYYSQIVNDFQKGDIAEGYSVSREKKESFPLTVTSAQKNPTAFYLCASSTRTGDQPQHFGDGTRLSIL.

V and J are TRBV14 and TRBJ1-5, with 8 bases that match TRBD1. CDR1 and CDR2 from the germline V gene are SGHDN and FVKESK. CDR3 size: 15 residues. V was pared by 2 bases and J by 2 bases, with 2 bases of the junction left unmatched. The CDR3: CASSQQGAGNQPQHF. The CDR3 coding sequence is TGTGCCAGCAGCCAACAGGGGGCAGGCAATCAGCCCCAGCATTTT.

In nucleotides, the CDR3 is TGTGCCAGCAGCTTCGGACAGGGTGGTGGTACGCAGTATTTT. Its translation is CASSFGQGGGTQYF. The chain links TRBV11-2 to TRBJ2-3; 8 bases are a match to TRBD1. Trimming cost V 3 bases and J 8 bases; bases outside gene matches: 7. The CDR3 runs to 14 residues. The V gene's germline CDR1 is SGHAT and CDR2 FQNNGV.

J is TRBJ2-7 and V is TRBV4-3; D not certain. The germline gives CDR1 LGHNA, CDR2 YSLEER. Trimming left V 0 bases short and J 1 base short, with 10 bases between. CDR3 length equals 15 residues. The CDR3 nucleotides read TGCGCCAGCAGCCAAGATACCGGCAGGTCCTACGAGCAGTACTTC. Its protein is CASSQDTGRSYEQYF.

The chain employs TRBV30 and TRBJ1-1; tentatively, D is TRBD1 (6 bases). The ends were cut back, 6 bases at V and 6 bases at J, with 14 bases in the middle. This CDR3 region has 12 residues. Germline loops: CDR1 GTSNPN, CDR2 SVGIG (reference sequence). CDR3 in amino acids: CACTGIGAEAFF. As DNA, the CDR3 is TGTGCCTGTACAGGGATTGGGGCTGAAGCTTTCTTT. Full variable domain (remainder filled in from reference TRBV30 and TRBJ1-1): SQTIHQWPATLVQPVGSPLSLECTVEGTSNPNLYWYRQAAGRGLQLLFYSVGIGQISSEVPQNLSASRPQDRQFILSSKKLLLSDSGFYLCACTGIGAEAFFGQGTRLTVV.

This clone was seen just once. This chain's CDR3 is CASSLVASGVNEQFF. Written as DNA, the CDR3 is TGTGCCAGCAGCTTAGTCGCGAGCGGGGTCAATGAGCAGTTCTTC. This sequence joins TRBV7-2 and TRBJ2-1; TRBD2 matches 7 bases. Germline loops: CDR1 SGHTA, CDR2 FQGNSA. V trimming: 1 base; J trimming: 6 bases; junction bases outside the gene matches: 6. The length of the CDR3 is 15 residues.

This clone was seen once. This chain joins TRBV19 and TRBJ1-3; 7 nucleotides agree with TRBD1. The CDR3 loop spans 15 amino acids. With 10 bases clipped from V and 0 bases from J, the junction kept 9 bases outside the gene matches. Germline V gene lookup returns CDR1 LNHDA and CDR2 SQIVND (reference sequence). CDR3 nucleotide sequence: TGTGCCACCAGGGGGTGGATAATCTCTGGAAACACCATATATTTT. Translation: CATRGWIISGNTIYF. Based on the CDR3 plus reference TRBV19 and TRBJ1-3, the full variable domain is DGGITQSPKYLFRKEGQNVTLSCEQNLNHDAMYWYRQDPGQGLRLIYYSQIVNDFQKGDIAEGYSVSREKKESFPLTVTSAQKNPTAFYLCATRGWIISGNTIYFGEGSWLTVV.

The chain joins TRBV7-9 to TRBJ1-1; 7 bases line up with TRBD1. Germline-derived CDR1 and CDR2 are SEHNR and FQNEAQ (reference sequence). Trimming removed 4 bases from V and 2 bases from J; junction bases left unmatched: 4. CDR3 length: 14 residues. CDR3 bases: TGTGCCAGCAGCTGGACAGGACTAAACACTGAAGCTTTCTTT. Encoded protein: CASSWTGLNTEAFF.